The source of this T cell receptor (beta chain) is a study of blood T cell repertoires in COVID-19. Study-wide background: Acute and convalescent COVID-19 samples came from the United States, Italy and Spain. PBMCs, B-cell-depleted T cells, or T cells were the source of the cDNA or gDNA that made up the material.

The authors' processing: By means of reference gene primer amplification, nucleated cell counts were estimated. Only in-frame clones appear in the TCRdb table, and some are missing; sequencing was by immunoSEQ multiplex PCR. V, J and clone size were drawn from that table, and D and trimming were deduced from the DNA. The data hold around 320,000 clones, with approximately 88% observed a single time. Germline loops: CDR1 LGHDT, CDR2 YNNKEL (reference sequence). V shed 3 bases and J shed 4 bases, with 9 bases lying between them. The CDR3 length is 13 residues. Comment on this clone: The same CDR3 is also encoded by other DNA sequences in this sample.

This sequence joins TRBV3-1 (or the pseudogene TRBV3-2) and TRBJ1-2; TRBD1 is a possible D gene (6 bases). Sequenced input: peripheral blood. The TCR originated in a woman under 40 who had recovered from COVID-19. The CDR3 reads CASSQQGSYGYTF. The DNA for the CDR3 is TGTGCCAGCAGCCAGCAGGGGTCCTATGGCTACACCTTC.